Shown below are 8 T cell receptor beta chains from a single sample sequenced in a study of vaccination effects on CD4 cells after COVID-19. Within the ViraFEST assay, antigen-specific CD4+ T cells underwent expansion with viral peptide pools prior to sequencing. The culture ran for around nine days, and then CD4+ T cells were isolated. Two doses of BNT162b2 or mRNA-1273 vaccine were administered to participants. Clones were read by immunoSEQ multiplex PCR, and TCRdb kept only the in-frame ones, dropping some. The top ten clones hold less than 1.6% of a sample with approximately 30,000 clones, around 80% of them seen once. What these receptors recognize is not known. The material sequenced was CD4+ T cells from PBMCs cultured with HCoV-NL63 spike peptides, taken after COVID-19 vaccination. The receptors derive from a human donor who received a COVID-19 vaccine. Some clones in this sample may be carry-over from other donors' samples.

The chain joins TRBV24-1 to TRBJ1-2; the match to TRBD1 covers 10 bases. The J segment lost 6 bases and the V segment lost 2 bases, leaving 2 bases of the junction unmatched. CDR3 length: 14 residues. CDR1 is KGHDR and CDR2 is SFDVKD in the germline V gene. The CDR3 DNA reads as TGTGCCACCAGTGATTGGACAGGGGGAAATGGCTACACCTTC. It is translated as CATSDWTGGNGYTF.

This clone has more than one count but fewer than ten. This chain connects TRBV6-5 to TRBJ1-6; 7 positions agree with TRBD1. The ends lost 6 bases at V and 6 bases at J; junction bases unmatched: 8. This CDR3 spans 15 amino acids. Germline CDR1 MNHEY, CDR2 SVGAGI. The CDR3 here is CASRSTGSGNSPLHF. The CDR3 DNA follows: TGTGCCAGCAGATCGACAGGGTCTGGTAATTCACCCCTCCACTTT.

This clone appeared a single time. CDR3 DNA: TGCAGTGCTAGTCGGTTTCAGGGCAATCAGCCCCAGCATTTT. This translates into CSASRFQGNQPQHF. V usage is TRBV20-1 and J usage is TRBJ1-5, with D hard to call. V lost 3 bases and J lost 2, with 11 bases in between. This CDR3 is built from 14 residues. From germline, CDR1 is DFQATT and CDR2 SNEGSKA (reference sequence).

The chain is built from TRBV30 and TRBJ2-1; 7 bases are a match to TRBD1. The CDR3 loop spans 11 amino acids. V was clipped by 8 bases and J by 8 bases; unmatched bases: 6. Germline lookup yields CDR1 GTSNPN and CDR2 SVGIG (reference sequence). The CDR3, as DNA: TGTGCCCGACAGGGTTTTGATGAGCAGTTCTTC. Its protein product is CARQGFDEQFF.

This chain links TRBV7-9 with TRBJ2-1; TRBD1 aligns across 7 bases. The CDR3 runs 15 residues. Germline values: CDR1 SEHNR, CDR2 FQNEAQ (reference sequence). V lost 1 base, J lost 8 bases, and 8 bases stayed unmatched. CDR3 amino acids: CASSLGRGLGDEQFF. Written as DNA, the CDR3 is TGTGCCAGCAGCTTAGGAAGGGGGCTCGGGGATGAGCAGTTCTTC.

Written as DNA, the CDR3 is TGTGCCAGCAGTTATAAATGGAGCAATCAGCCCCAGCATTTT. This codes for CASSYKWSNQPQHF. This chain connects TRBV6-6 to TRBJ1-5; D unclear. This CDR3 is 14 amino acids long. Germline values: CDR1 MNHNY, CDR2 SVGAGI (reference sequence). The V end was cut by 3 bases, the J end by 1 base, with 7 bases between.

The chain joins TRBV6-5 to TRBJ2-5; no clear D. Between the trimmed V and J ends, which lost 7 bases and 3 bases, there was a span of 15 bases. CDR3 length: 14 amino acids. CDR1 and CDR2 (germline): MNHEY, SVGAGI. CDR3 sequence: CASTSPGPKETQYF. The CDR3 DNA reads TGTGCCAGCACCAGCCCGGGTCCCAAAGAGACCCAGTACTTC.

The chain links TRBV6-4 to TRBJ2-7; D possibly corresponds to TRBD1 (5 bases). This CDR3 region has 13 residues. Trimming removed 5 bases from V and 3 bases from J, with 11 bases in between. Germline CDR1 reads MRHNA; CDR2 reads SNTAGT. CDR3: CASSFDSHYEQYV. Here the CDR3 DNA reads TGTGCCAGCAGTTTTGACAGTCACTACGAGCAGTACGTC.